These 18 T cell receptor beta chains share one sample of origin, sequenced in a study of cytomegalovirus exposure and HLA in healthy donors. In the PCR, 60 Vbeta and 13 Jbeta primers were used. The repertoire was sequenced with immunoSEQ multiplex PCR; TCRdb's copy has only in-frame clones and lacks some. The table has 60,000 to 80,000 clones, over 50% seen once. The sample taken for sequencing was PBMCs. The receptors come from a man younger than 45 in good health and CMV-seronegative.

The V and J genes are TRBV6-1 and TRBJ2-5, with 12 bases that match TRBD2. CDR1 and CDR2 from the germline V gene are MNHNS and SASEGT. The CDR3 length is 15 residues. V lost 2 bases, J lost 2 bases, and 0 bases stayed unmatched. The chain's CDR3 is CASSELAGGQETQYF. The CDR3 nucleotides read TGTGCCAGCAGTGAACTAGCGGGGGGGCAAGAGACCCAGTACTTC.

This clone has more than one count but fewer than ten. The chain combines TRBV6-6 with TRBJ2-5; 7 positions agree with TRBD1. Germline values: CDR1 MNHNY, CDR2 SVGAGI (reference sequence). V shed 5 bases and J 5 bases; nucleotides not matched to a gene: 11. This CDR3 region has 15 residues. The CDR3 spells CASSGQVNPRETQYF. The CDR3 DNA is TGTGCCAGCAGTGGACAGGTGAACCCCCGGGAGACCCAGTACTTC.

There are a few counts of this clone. The CDR3 DNA reads TGTGCCAGCACCCCAGGATGGAACACTGAAGCTTTCTTT. It is translated as CASTPGWNTEAFF. The V gene is TRBV9, the J gene TRBJ1-1; D remains ambiguous. This CDR3 contains 13 residues. V was cut by 6 bases and J by 1 base, with 10 bases left in between. The germline gives CDR1 SGDLS, CDR2 YYNGEE.

The V gene is TRBV9, the J gene TRBJ1-5; no clear D. The CDR3 spans 14 residues. Per germline, CDR1 SGDLS and CDR2 YYNGEE. The V end was cut by 0 bases, the J end by 2 bases, with 6 bases between. Here the CDR3 reads CASSVDAGNQPQHF. The CDR3 nucleotides read TGTGCCAGCAGCGTAGACGCGGGCAATCAGCCCCAGCATTTT.

CDR3 sequence (DNA): TGTGCCAGCAGCCCTCAAGCTGATTCAGGCACGGAAGCTTTCTTT. This sequence encodes CASSPQADSGTEAFF. The V and J genes are TRBV4-2 and TRBJ1-1; unclear D gene. CDR1 LGHNA and CDR2 YNFKEQ come from the germline V gene. CDR3 length equals 15 residues. V lost 4 bases to trimming and J lost 8 bases, with 20 bases between them.

V is TRBV25-1 and J is TRBJ2-3; D is unclear. Per germline, CDR1 MGHDK and CDR2 SYGVNS. Trimming removed 1 base from V and 0 bases from J, with 8 bases in between. This CDR3 spans 15 amino acids. The CDR3 spells CASSEWSYSTDTQYF. The CDR3 nucleotides are TGTGCCAGCAGTGAATGGAGCTATAGCACAGATACGCAGTATTTT.

The rearrangement links TRBV6-5 to TRBJ2-7; 7 bases align to TRBD2. Trimming took 5 bases from V and 0 from J; bases not matched to a gene: 4. Germline V lookup: CDR1 MNHEY, CDR2 SVGAGI. There are 14 residues in the CDR3. In DNA form, the CDR3 reads TGTGCCAGCAGTCCCCGGGGGGACTCCTACGAGCAGTACTTC. This codes for CASSPRGDSYEQYF.

The V and J genes are TRBV6-5 and TRBJ2-3; D may be TRBD1 (5 bases). This CDR3 contains 13 residues. Trimming removed 2 bases at V and 3 bases at J, with 6 bases between. Germline V CDR1 and CDR2: MNHEY, SVGAGI. The CDR3 nucleotides read TGTGCCAGCAGTTACAGGGGTACAGATACGCAGTATTTT. Translation gives CASSYRGTDTQYF.

The V and J genes are TRBV6-5 and TRBJ1-6; TRBD1 aligns across 8 bases. This CDR3 region has 14 residues. V trimming: 5 bases; J trimming: 9 bases; junction bases outside the gene matches: 6. Germline V CDR1 and CDR2: MNHEY, SVGAGI. The CDR3 DNA reads as TGTGCCAGCAGTCGGGACAGGAGTATTTCACCCCTCCACTTT. This gives the protein CASSRDRSISPLHF.

Remarks on this clone: Different DNA sequences within this sample yield the same CDR3. The gene calls are TRBV9 and TRBJ2-1, with D possibly being TRBD2 (6 bases). CDR3 length: 15 residues. Per germline, CDR1 SGDLS and CDR2 YYNGEE. Trimming removed 0 bases from V and 0 bases from J, with 7 bases in between. The DNA of the CDR3 is TGTGCCAGCAGCGTAGTCGGGAGCTCCTACAATGAGCAGTTCTTC. Encoded protein: CASSVVGSSYNEQFF.

This clone was observed a handful of times. This chain uses TRBV5-8 with TRBJ1-2; 8 bases are a match to TRBD1. J lost 8 bases, V lost 1 base, and 7 bases had no gene match. This CDR3 has 14 amino acids. CDR1 SGHTS and CDR2 YDEGEE come from the germline V gene. CDR3 sequence reads: CASSLTGGSGGYTF. The CDR3 region has the DNA TGTGCCAGCAGCTTGACAGGGGGGTCAGGGGGCTACACCTTC.

The V gene is TRBV15, the J gene TRBJ2-5; a weak D match, TRBD1 (5 bases). CDR3 length equals 14 residues. In germline, CDR1 is LNHNV, CDR2 YYDKDF (reference sequence). The V end lost 0 bases, the J end lost 3 bases, and 8 bases lay between the germline ends. The CDR3 loop is CATSRDPGKETQYF. Written as DNA, the CDR3 is TGTGCCACCAGCAGAGATCCAGGGAAAGAGACCCAGTACTTC.

This chain joins TRBV30 and TRBJ2-5; 7 nucleotides agree with TRBD2. Germline trimming cut 0 bases from V and 4 bases from J; bases unmatched to any gene: 14. The germline V gene encodes CDR1 GTSNPN and CDR2 SVGIG (reference sequence). The CDR3 totals 17 residues. The CDR3 loop reads CAWSVNGGVMIAETQYF. The CDR3, as DNA: TGTGCCTGGAGTGTCAATGGGGGGGTTATGATCGCAGAGACCCAGTACTTC.

The genes are TRBV6-5 and TRBJ2-3; D possibly corresponds to TRBD2 (6 bases). V lost 0 bases and J lost 0, with 7 bases in between. The CDR3 spans 15 residues. Germline CDR1 is MNHEY and CDR2 is SVGAGI. The CDR3 region is CASSYSGGSTDTQYF. CDR3 bases: TGTGCCAGCAGTTACTCCGGGGGAAGCACAGATACGCAGTATTTT.

V gene TRBV30 combines with J gene TRBJ1-2, with D possibly TRBD1 on 5 matching bases. Between the trimmed V and J ends, which lost 0 bases and 5 bases, there was a span of 19 bases. Germline V gene lookup returns CDR1 GTSNPN and CDR2 SVGIG (reference sequence). This CDR3 is 16 amino acids long. The CDR3 bases are TGTGCCTGGAGTGTAGTTGGGGCAAATCGACCTTATGGCTACACCTTC. It specifies CAWSVVGANRPYGYTF.

The chain uses TRBV6-5 and TRBJ1-1; no definite D call. In germline, CDR1 is MNHEY, CDR2 SVGAGI. CDR3 length: 12 residues. V dropped 5 bases and J dropped 5 bases, with 9 bases sitting between them. CDR3 region: CASSPAGTEAFF. The DNA for the CDR3 is TGTGCCAGCAGTCCCGCCGGGACTGAAGCTTTCTTT.

The chain recombines TRBV29-1 with TRBJ1-1, with 8 bases matching TRBD1. CDR1 is SQVTM and CDR2 is ANQGSEA in the germline V gene. This CDR3 spans 14 amino acids. Losses at the gene ends were 3 bases for V and 4 bases for J; bases not matched to a gene: 7. The CDR3 DNA is TGCAGCGTTGAGGACAGGGTCTTGGGCACTGAAGCTTTCTTT. It is translated as CSVEDRVLGTEAFF.

The chain joins TRBV7-9 to TRBJ1-2; 7 bases agree with TRBD1. The CDR3 runs to 16 residues. CDR1 is SEHNR, CDR2 FQNEAQ, per germline (reference sequence). V was clipped by 0 bases and J by 1 base; unmatched bases: 5. This CDR3 reads CASSLAGDSSNYGYTF. DNA of the CDR3: TGTGCCAGCAGCTTAGCTGGGGACAGCAGTAACTATGGCTACACCTTC.